A selection of T cell receptor beta chains follows, all from one sample in a study of T cell changes during pregnancy in multiple sclerosis. Assay: immunoSEQ multiplex PCR; the TCRdb copy retains only in-frame clones and omits some. The sample lists tens of thousands of clones, more than 90% occurring once. The sample in question was peripheral blood, obtained in the second trimester of pregnancy. Receptors originate from a female donor with multiple sclerosis, enrolled in a pregnancy study. CDR3s include the opening cysteine and the closing phenylalanine or tryptophan.

v_gene	j_gene	CDR3aa
TRBV14	TRBJ2-3	CASRALAADTQYF
TRBV7-3	TRBJ2-7	CASSLGAAPSYEQYF
TRBV28	TRBJ2-7	CAVLPSGSSYEQYF
TRBV4-2	TRBJ2-5	CASSQDLGLAIETQYF
TRBV28	TRBJ1-3	CASSPRQDRKVSIYF
TRBV7-6	TRBJ1-5	CASSWTGDQPQHF
TRBV9	TRBJ2-5	CASSVGFQETQYF
TRBV29-1	TRBJ2-2	CSAWGQGPGELFF
TRBV18	TRBJ2-1	CASSPRGSYNEQFF
TRBV19	TRBJ1-2	CASSPRANYGYTF
TRBV28	TRBJ1-5	CASSLRGPQHF
TRBV28	TRBJ2-5	CASSAGDQETQYF
TRBV27	TRBJ1-5	CASSTGWGNQPQHF
TRBV5-1	TRBJ2-7	CASSLDLFEQYF
TRBV27	TRBJ2-1	CASSFLAGVRGEQFF
TRBV19	TRBJ1-6	CASNLATGKNSPLHF
TRBV29-1	TRBJ1-1	CSVGTAMNTEAFF
TRBV11-3	TRBJ1-6	CASSLAGFNSPLHF
TRBV6-1	TRBJ2-7	CASSRNRGAYEQYF
TRBV28	TRBJ1-5	CASTIHASNQPQHF
TRBV10-3	TRBJ2-1	CAISGEMGEQFF